Listed here is a single TCR beta chain. This specimen comes from a study of blood T cell repertoires in COVID-19. Study background: Some COVID-19 samples were acute and others convalescent; all came from the United States, Italy and Spain. PBMCs, B-cell-depleted T cells, or T cells were the source of the cDNA or gDNA that made up the material.

The CDR3 sequence is 15 residues long. With V trimmed by 4 bases and J by 4 bases, 10 bases remained unmatched. Germline V gene lookup returns CDR1 SQVTM and CDR2 ANQGSEA. Authors' analysis steps: From reference gene primer amplification, estimates of nucleated cell counts were derived. Only in-frame clones appear in the TCRdb table, and some are missing; sequencing was by immunoSEQ multiplex PCR. The V and J calls and clone size were taken over from that table, and D and trimming were inferred from the DNA. The sample shows about 100,000 clones, around four fifths of them seen only once. This clonotype was obtained from a man in his 60s with acute or convalescent COVID-19. The genes are TRBV29-1 and TRBJ2-7, with 10 bases lining up with TRBD2. The sample taken for sequencing was peripheral blood. The CDR3 nucleotides read TGCAGCGTTGTAGGGCTAGCGGGAGAGTTATACGAGCAGTACTTC. Protein: CSVVGLAGELYEQYF.